The present TCR beta chain was sequenced within a study of blood T cell repertoires in COVID-19. Study details: Whether acute or convalescent, the COVID-19 samples came from the United States, Italy and Spain.

This clone was detected only once. Sequencing was performed with immunoSEQ multiplex PCR; in TCRdb, only in-frame clones are kept and a portion is missing. There are under 250,000 clones in the sample; more than 65% occur only once, and about 3.9% lies in the top ten. Sequencing was performed on peripheral blood. This clonotype was sampled from a woman of 80 years or more with acute or convalescent COVID-19.

CDR3 nucleotide sequence: TGCGCCAGCAGCCGTGACAGTAATCAGAACACTGAAGCTTTCTTT. This sequence encodes CASSRDSNQNTEAFF. V is TRBV4-3 and J is TRBJ1-1, with a possible D match to TRBD1 (5 bases). Germline V CDR1 and CDR2: LGHNA, YSLEER. Trimming left V 4 bases short and J 1 base short, with 13 bases between. This CDR3 is 15 amino acids long.